The source of this T cell receptor (beta chain) is a study of PD-L1 blockade in urothelial cancer. In the study overall: Patients started atezolizumab in about 2014, 1,200 mg intravenously every 3 weeks. Blood samples had a median of 141,255 T cells, some 83,000 unique TCRs, and clonality around 0.08. The study, taken as a whole, reports: Below-median blood TCR clonality before treatment forecast better survival.

This table comes from immunoSEQ multiplex PCR, and its TCRdb copy is limited to in-frame clones, with some not included. The sample lists 70,000 to 75,000 clones, approximately 91% occurring once. This clone has a single count. What it recognizes is unknown. The germline gives CDR1 SGHRS, CDR2 YFSETQ. This CDR3 comprises 15 residues. With 1 base clipped from V and 2 bases from J, the junction kept 5 bases outside the gene matches. The receptor comes from a man in his fifties or sixties with urothelial cancer. The V gene is TRBV5-1, the J gene TRBJ2-7; 8 bases are shared with TRBD2. The sample in question was PBMCs, obtained around atezolizumab (anti-PD-L1) treatment. CDR3: CASSLTSGGTYEQYF. The DNA of the CDR3 is TGCGCCAGCAGCTTGACCAGCGGGGGTACCTACGAGCAGTACTTC.